This T cell receptor (beta chain) was sequenced in a study of T cell responses to AZD1222 COVID-19 vaccine. Here immunoSEQ multiplex PCR was the method, and the copy in TCRdb shows in-frame clones only, minus some. This sample carries roughly 180,000 clones, about 91% of them seen once, and the ten largest clones take 1% to 1.5%. Study-wide results and caveats: Repertoires were sampled only after the peak T cell response. Dominant CD4 TCR responses targeted spike regions 160-218 and 743-854.

The V gene's germline CDR1 is LGHNA and CDR2 YSLEER. This CDR3 is built from 16 residues. Trimming stripped 4 bases from V and 7 bases from J, with 22 bases between. Notes on this clone: Its target is unknown.

Sequencing was performed on peripheral blood, taken 28 days after the second AZD1222 dose. The chain uses TRBV4-3 and TRBJ1-2, with a possible D match to TRBD1 (6 bases). The source is an adult who received the AZD1222 COVID-19 vaccine. The CDR3 DNA follows: TGCGCCAGCAGCCGGATGGAGGGGGGCACAAGGGGTGGCTACACCTTC. Translated, it gives CASSRMEGGTRGGYTF.